The clone carrying this T cell receptor beta chain was observed a single time. Its antigen is as yet unknown. This sample includes further DNA sequences coding for the same CDR3. Germline V gives CDR1 KGHSH, CDR2 LQKENI. Deletions cut 3 bases from V and 2 bases from J, with 4 bases between. The CDR3 length is 12 residues. This sample is drawn from a study of T cell responses to AZD1222 COVID-19 vaccine. The protocol was immunoSEQ multiplex PCR, while the TCRdb copy is restricted to in-frame clones and leaves out a portion. The data contain approximately 130,000 clones, roughly 89% of them singletons. General study points: Seropositive AZD1222 recipients at baseline numbered only five or six. Clonal diversity may have been underestimated in mostly white British donors. Along spike, vaccine-associated CD4 TCRs were found throughout, with dominance at 160-218 and 743-854. Repertoire collection took place solely once the T cell response had peaked.

This clonotype was sampled from an adult in good health. Sample: peripheral blood, taken on day 0 of AZD1222 vaccination. The gene calls are TRBV18 and TRBJ1-2; no firm D call. CDR3 in amino acids: CASSPGNYGYTF. In DNA form, the CDR3 reads TGTGCCAGCTCACCCGGAAACTATGGCTACACCTTC.